This T cell receptor (beta chain) was recorded in a study of cytomegalovirus exposure and HLA in healthy donors. Findings and caveats of the study: Among TCR beta chains, those listed as cytomegalovirus-associated numbered fewer than 200. In an earlier analysis, most TCR beta V segments were productive about 87% or about 30% of the time. With high specificity and sensitivity, the classifier reportedly diagnosed cytomegalovirus status.

In the case of this clone: What it binds is unknown.

Germline V gives CDR1 MNHEY, CDR2 SMNVEV (reference sequence). This CDR3 has 16 amino acids. V lost 5 bases, J lost 2 bases, and 8 bases stayed unmatched. 13 Jbeta primers and 60 Vbeta primers were used for the PCR. Sequencing was performed with immunoSEQ multiplex PCR; in TCRdb, only in-frame clones are kept and a portion is missing. The profile covers around 100,000 clones, with roughly three quarters appearing a single time and 3.5% to 4% taken by the ten largest. The sample taken for sequencing was PBMCs. This clonotype was obtained from a woman aged 45-65 years in good health and CMV-seropositive. The gene calls are TRBV27 and TRBJ2-3; 9 bases line up with TRBD1. CDR3 bases: TGTGCCAGCAGTCAAAGGACAGGGGACTTCACAGATACGCAGTATTTT. Residues: CASSQRTGDFTDTQYF.